This T cell receptor beta chain was captured by sequencing in a study of Ad26.COV2.S vaccination and SARS-CoV-2 variants. Overall study: Ad26.COV2.S given intramuscularly, once or twice 56 days apart.

V lost 3 bases and J lost 0, with 12 bases in between. CDR1 SGDLS and CDR2 YYNGEE come from the germline V gene. This CDR3 has 16 amino acids. Treatment given: over 15 received Ad26.COV2.S at low or high dose, single or two shots; about 5 received placebo; per-sample allocation not given. After the first vaccine or placebo injection, samples were drawn on day 63. In this sample, this clone turned up once. Its antigen is not known. Study-wide points: Spike-specific TCR breadth ran higher among vaccine recipients than placebo recipients. The TCR-based breadth and depth measures might underestimate overall T cell responses. The study found similar non-spike TCR breadth in vaccine and placebo recipients.

Generated by immunoSEQ multiplex PCR, the TCRdb table keeps only in-frame clones and is missing some. The sample has about 400,000 clones; approximately 86% are singletons. This TCR was sampled from a person between 18 and 65 years old who received the Ad26.COV2.S COVID-19 vaccine or a placebo. This specimen consisted of peripheral blood, obtained in a trial of Ad26.COV2.S vaccine versus placebo. The rearrangement uses TRBV9 and TRBJ2-2; TRBD2 might be the D (5 bases). CDR3: CASSATPGANTGELFF. CDR3 DNA sequence: TGTGCCAGCAGCGCGACTCCCGGGGCGAACACCGGGGAGCTGTTTTTT.